One and the same sample provided the 7 T cell receptor beta chains below, sequenced in a study of blood T cells in healthy people across ages. The use of a sample-barcoded 5' primer and a J-beta primer mix characterized a second PCR of about 7 to 12 cycles. TCRdb ran MiXCR on the 5' RACE reads and lists one entry per CDR3 protein. Of approximately 790,000 distinct CDR3 sequences listed, 60% to 80% are singletons. Sequences were obtained from blood. These receptors all come from a man younger than 45 in good health.

V gene TRBV20-1 combines with J gene TRBJ2-7; perhaps TRBD1 as D (6 bases). The CDR3 has 14 residues. The germline V and J ends were trimmed by 5 bases and 1 base, with 15 bases remaining between them. CDR1 DFQATT and CDR2 SNEGSKA come from the germline V gene (reference sequence). The CDR3 region is CSALKTGYSYEQYF. The DNA of the CDR3 is TGCAGTGCTCTCAAGACAGGCTATTCCTACGAGCAGTACTTC.

V usage is TRBV7-6 and J usage is TRBJ2-3, with a weak D call TRBD1 (5 bases). This CDR3 is built from 15 residues. Trimming removed 4 bases from V and 5 bases from J, with 16 bases in between. The germline gives CDR1 SGHVS, CDR2 FNYEAQ. As DNA, the CDR3 is TGTGCCAGCAGCTCTCGGACAACCCCGGGAGATACGCAGTATTTT. Its translation is CASSSRTTPGDTQYF.

The chain recombines TRBV6-6 with TRBJ2-5, with D possibly being TRBD2 (6 bases). The CDR3 covers 15 residues. The V end lost 0 bases, the J end lost 3 bases, and 11 bases lay between the germline ends. CDR1 MNHNY and CDR2 SVGAGI come from the germline V gene (reference sequence). Here the CDR3 reads CASSYSPPGEETQYF. CDR3 in DNA: TGTGCCAGCAGTTACTCCCCCCCGGGAGAAGAGACCCAGTACTTC.

This chain links TRBV5-1 with TRBJ2-1; no firm D call. Germline V gene data show CDR1 as SGHRS and CDR2 as YFSETQ. The CDR3 length is 17 residues. Deletions cut 0 bases from V and 6 bases from J, with 19 bases between. CDR3: CASSLVKSALRPNEQFF. In DNA, the CDR3 is TGCGCCAGCAGCTTGGTCAAGTCGGCGCTCCGCCCCAATGAGCAGTTCTTC. Together with reference TRBV5-1 and TRBJ2-1, the CDR3 gives the full variable domain: KAGVTQTPRYLIKTRGQQVTLSCSPISGHRSVSWYQQTPGQGLQFLFEYFSETQRNKGNFPGRFSGRQFSNSRSEMNVSTLELGDSALYLCASSLVKSALRPNEQFFGPGTRLTVL.

DNA of the CDR3: TGTGCCAGCAGCACACACCCTCATGGCAATCAGCCCCAGCATTTT. It translates to CASSTHPHGNQPQHF. V is TRBV7-2 and J is TRBJ1-5; no reliable D call. Trimming removed 5 bases at V and 2 bases at J, with 13 bases between. Per germline, CDR1 SGHTA and CDR2 FQGNSA. The CDR3 consists of 15 residues.

The V call is TRBV28, the J call TRBJ2-7; the D gene is possibly TRBD1 (6 bases). Germline V gene lookup returns CDR1 MDHEN and CDR2 SYDVKM. The CDR3 contains 16 residues. The V end lost 3 bases, the J end lost 5 bases, and 20 bases lay between the germline ends. CDR3 amino acids: CASSFALGHRIDEQYF. CDR3 DNA sequence: TGTGCCAGCAGTTTCGCTTTGGGACATCGAATTGACGAGCAGTACTTC.

The chain recombines TRBV20-1 with TRBJ2-3; D possibly corresponds to TRBD1 (5 bases). CDR3 length: 14 amino acids. V gave up 4 bases and J gave up 6 bases, with 17 bases separating them. Germline V lookup: CDR1 DFQATT, CDR2 SNEGSKA (reference sequence). This CDR3 is CSANRQGGFDTQYF. CDR3 in DNA: TGCAGTGCTAACCGCCAGGGTGGTTTCGATACGCAGTATTTT.